These T cell receptor beta chains were read from a single sample in a study of radiotherapy plus CTLA-4 blockade in lung cancer. Sequencing was performed with immunoSEQ multiplex PCR; in TCRdb, only in-frame clones are kept and a portion is missing. Here the sample spans roughly 110,000 clones, approximately 77% being singletons. The sample in question was peripheral blood, obtained from a patient treated with radiotherapy plus ipilimumab. These receptor sequences come from a human donor with non-small cell lung cancer that progressed on radiotherapy plus ipilimumab. Some clones in this sample may be carry-over from other donors' samples. CDR3s include the opening cysteine and the closing phenylalanine or tryptophan. D genes are given only for firm matches. Size values are once, few and many counts, or a class for expanded clones, and some rows have none.

V gene,clone size,J gene,D gene,CDR3 protein,CDR3 DNA
TRBV5-1,.,TRBJ2-2,.,CASSPPTLGGVTGELFF,TGCGCCAGCAGCCCCCCGACACTAGGCGGGGTGACCGGGGAGCTGTTTTTT
TRBV30,.,TRBJ1-1,.,CAWTSRIGAGTEAFF,TGTGCCTGGACCTCACGAATCGGGGCGGGGACTGAAGCTTTCTTT
TRBV6-5,.,TRBJ2-7,.,CASTSGRGDYEQYF,TGTGCCAGCACTTCGGGTAGGGGGGACTACGAGCAGTACTTC
TRBV15,.,TRBJ2-3,TRBD2,CATSRTSGGADTQYF,TGTGCCACCAGCAGAACTAGCGGGGGCGCAGATACGCAGTATTTT
TRBV19,.,TRBJ1-2,TRBD1,CASSRTGPTRGYTF,TGTGCCAGTAGTAGGACAGGACCCACGAGAGGCTACACCTTC
TRBV4-1,once,TRBJ2-5,.,CASSQVTASPETQYF,TGCGCCAGCAGCCAAGTGACTGCCTCCCCCGAGACCCAGTACTTC
TRBV5-1,.,TRBJ2-1,TRBD2,CASSRASGGFLSNEQFF,TGCGCCAGCTCACGGGCTAGCGGGGGGTTCTTATCCAATGAGCAGTTCTTC
TRBV7-3,.,TRBJ1-1,.,CASRRGWANTEAFF,TGTGCCAGCAGACGAGGGTGGGCGAACACTGAAGCTTTCTTT
TRBV28,.,TRBJ2-7,TRBD2,CASSKPTSGSYEQYF,TGTGCCAGCAGTAAACCGACTAGCGGCTCCTACGAGCAGTACTTC
TRBV5-1,once,TRBJ1-1,TRBD1,CASSSPGQGQTEAFF,TGCGCCAGCAGCTCACCGGGACAGGGGCAAACTGAAGCTTTCTTT
TRBV2,.,TRBJ1-1,.,CASTGLEAFF,TGTGCCAGCACAGGGCTTGAAGCTTTCTTT